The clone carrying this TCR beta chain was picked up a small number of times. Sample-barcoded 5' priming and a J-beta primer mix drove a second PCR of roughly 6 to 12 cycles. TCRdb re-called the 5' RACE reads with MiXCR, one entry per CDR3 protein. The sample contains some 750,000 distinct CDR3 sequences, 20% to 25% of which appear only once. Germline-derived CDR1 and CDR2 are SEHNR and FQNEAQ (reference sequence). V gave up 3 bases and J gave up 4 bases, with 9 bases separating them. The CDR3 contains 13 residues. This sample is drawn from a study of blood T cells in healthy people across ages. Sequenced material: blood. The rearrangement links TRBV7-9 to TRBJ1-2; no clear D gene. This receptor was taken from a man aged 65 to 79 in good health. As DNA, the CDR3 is TGTGCCAGCAGCTTCGACGGTACCTATGGCTACACCTTC. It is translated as CASSFDGTYGYTF.